Listed below are T cell receptor beta chains from one sample, sequenced in a study of regulatory and conventional T cells in RAG deficiency. Method: immunoSEQ multiplex PCR; TCRdb's copy keeps in-frame clones and lacks some. The sample lists about 24,000 clones, 95% to 96% occurring once. The same data also contributed to another study, on regulatory T cells.

Sequencing used CD25- CD4+ T cells sorted from blood. Receptor source: a human donor in good health. CDR3s include the opening cysteine and the closing phenylalanine or tryptophan. A D gene is named only where the DNA matches it firmly. The listing skips clone size in some rows; elsewhere it reads once, few, many or a size class.

-	TRBV11-1	TRBJ1-2	-	CASSHPGYGYTF	TGTGCCAGCAGCCATCCCGGGTATGGCTACACCTTC
-	TRBV6-5	TRBJ1-4	-	CASTSGAYQEKLFF	TGTGCCAGCACCTCAGGGGCTTATCAAGAAAAACTGTTTTTT
TRBD2	TRBV10-3	TRBJ2-1	-	CAISGGLAGGRANEQFF	TGTGCCATCAGTGGTGGTCTAGCGGGGGGCCGGGCAAATGAGCAGTTCTTC
-	TRBV6-1	TRBJ1-3	few	CASSERGEGNTIYF	TGTGCCAGCAGTGAACGGGGGGAAGGAAACACCATATATTTT
-	TRBV10-3	TRBJ1-2	-	CAISEFGGGYGYTF	TGTGCCATCAGTGAGTTCGGGGGGGGCTATGGCTACACCTTC
-	TRBV20-1	TRBJ1-1	-	CSASSGGRAFF	TGCAGTGCTAGTAGTGGGGGCCGGGCTTTCTTT
-	TRBV18	TRBJ1-1	-	CASSPSRGGRYTEAFF	TGTGCCAGCTCACCATCCCGGGGGGGTCGTTATACTGAAGCTTTCTTT
-	TRBV14	TRBJ2-1	-	CASSQLNEQFF	TGTGCCAGCAGCCAACTGAATGAGCAGTTCTTC
-	TRBV6-6	TRBJ2-5	-	CASSYMENGAQYF	TGTGCCAGCAGCTACATGGAAAATGGGGCTCAGTACTTC
TRBD2	TRBV4-3	TRBJ2-5	once	CASSQLSGKRGGHGTQYF	TGCGCCAGCAGCCAGCTAAGTGGGAAGCGGGGGGGCCACGGGACCCAGTACTTC
-	TRBV6-1	TRBJ1-4	-	CASSGFSTNEKLFF	TGTGCCAGCAGCGGTTTCTCAACTAATGAAAAACTGTTTTTT
TRBD1	TRBV5-1	TRBJ2-5	-	CASSLGTGEETQYF	TGCGCCAGCAGCTTGGGGACAGGGGAAGAGACCCAGTACTTC
TRBD2	TRBV5-8	TRBJ2-7	-	CASSPGLAAEQYF	TGTGCCAGCAGCCCCGGACTAGCAGCCGAGCAGTACTTC
-	TRBV29-1	TRBJ1-1	-	CSALGVTTEAFF	TGCAGCGCCCTCGGGGTCACGACTGAAGCTTTCTTT
-	TRBV5-1	TRBJ2-3	-	CASSLGGEGTDTQYF	TGCGCCAGCAGCTTGGGGGGAGAGGGAACAGATACGCAGTATTTT